The 25 T cell receptor beta chains presented below share a single source sample, sequenced in a study of T cell repertoires in cytomegalovirus infection. One entry per CDR3 protein results from TCRdb running MiXCR on the reads. Of roughly 630,000 distinct CDR3 sequences in the sample, 20% to 25% were seen once. Sequencing used CD8+ T cells from PBMCs. The receptors stem from a human donor in good health (CMV status not recorded). Some clones in this sample may be carry-over from other donors' samples.

This clonotype was detected ten times or more. The J gene is TRBJ2-2, the V gene TRBV25-1; D perhaps matches TRBD1 (5 bases). Trimming removed 5 bases from V and 3 bases from J, with 19 bases in between. CDR1 MGHDK and CDR2 SYGVNS come from the germline V gene. The CDR3 is 17 residues long. The CDR3 DNA follows: TGTGCCAGCAGTCCAATAGGCAGGGTTATCGACACCGGGGAGCTGTTTTTT. It codes for CASSPIGRVIDTGELFF.

J is TRBJ2-2 and V is TRBV27, with D tentatively TRBD2 (6 bases). The length of the CDR3 is 15 residues. Trimming took 2 bases from V and 0 from J, leaving 7 bases between them. The germline gives CDR1 MNHEY, CDR2 SMNVEV (reference sequence). CDR3 DNA: TGTGCCAGCAGTTTAGCGGGGCCGAACACCGGGGAGCTGTTTTTT. Amino acid sequence: CASSLAGPNTGELFF.

In its sample, this clonotype was seen a few times. The V gene is TRBV20-1, the J gene TRBJ1-1; the match to TRBD1 covers 8 bases. The CDR3 length is 14 residues. Germline V gene lookup returns CDR1 DFQATT and CDR2 SNEGSKA (reference sequence). Germline trimming cut 0 bases from V and 4 bases from J; bases unmatched to any gene: 4. The CDR3 DNA reads TGCAGTGCTAGAGATGTAGACAGGGGCACTGAAGCTTTCTTT. This codes for CSARDVDRGTEAFF.

The chain has TRBV12-5 and TRBJ2-7; D is possibly TRBD1 or TRBD2 (5 bases each). Trimming cost V 7 bases and J 4 bases, with 14 bases left between them. The germline CDR1 and CDR2 sequences are LGHNT and FRNRAP. The CDR3 sequence is 13 residues long. CDR3 region: CASVAGTSYEQYF. CDR3 coding DNA: TGTGCTAGTGTTGCCGGGACCTCGTACGAGCAGTACTTC. The entire variable domain, with the rest obtained from reference TRBV12-5 and TRBJ2-7, is as follows: DARVTQTPRHKVTEMGQEVTMRCQPILGHNTVFWYRQTMMQGLELLAYFRNRAPLDDSGMPKDRFSAEMPDATLATLKIQPSEPRDSAVYFCASVAGTSYEQYFGPGTRLTVT.

Only a few counts were recorded for this clonotype. The CDR3 loop is CASSLGQSSNYGYTF. CDR3 coding DNA: TGTGCCAGCAGCTTAGGACAGTCCTCTAACTATGGCTACACCTTC. The chain combines TRBV5-4 with TRBJ1-2; tentatively, D is TRBD1 (6 bases). The CDR3 has 15 residues. With 2 bases removed from V and 0 bases from J, the gap between germline ends came to 11 bases. The germline V gene has CDR1 SGHNT and CDR2 YYREEE (reference sequence).

A word on this clonotype: One junction end disagrees with the germline gene, perhaps due to a read error. The J gene is TRBJ1-1, the V gene TRBV7-9, with 11 bases matching TRBD1. Germline V gene data show CDR1 as SEHNR and CDR2 as FQNEAQ (reference sequence). The CDR3 has 17 amino acids. CDR3 DNA: TGTGCCAGCAGCCCCGCGGACAGGGGGCGAGGGAACGCTGAAGCTTTCTTT. Protein: CASSPADRGRGNAEAFF. Based on the CDR3 plus reference TRBV7-9 and TRBJ1-1, the full variable domain is DTGVSQNPRHKITKRGQNVTFRCDPISEHNRLYWYRQTLGQGPEFLTYFQNEAQLEKSRLLSDRFSAERPKGSFSTLEIQRTEQGDSAMYLCASSPADRGRGNAEAFFGQGTRLTVV.

This clonotype was recorded many times. The rearrangement uses TRBV7-2 and TRBJ2-7; 7 bases match TRBD1. The V gene's germline CDR1 is SGHTA and CDR2 FQGNSA. V lost 4 bases to trimming and J lost 4 bases; unmatched junction nucleotides: 7. The CDR3 has 14 residues. The CDR3 DNA is TGTGCCAGCAGCTCCGGGACAGTGATGTACGAGCAGTACTTC. Translated, it gives CASSSGTVMYEQYF.

Only a few counts were recorded for this clonotype. The V and J genes are TRBV7-9 and TRBJ2-7; 7 bases are a match to TRBD2. The ends lost 1 base at V and 1 base at J; junction bases unmatched: 4. The CDR3 spans 15 residues. Germline V gene lookup returns CDR1 SEHNR and CDR2 FQNEAQ (reference sequence). The CDR3 DNA is TGTGCCAGCAGCTTAGGCCTAGCGGAGTCCTACGAGCAGTACTTC. It yields the protein CASSLGLAESYEQYF.

The V and J genes are TRBV15 and TRBJ1-1, with D perhaps matching TRBD1 (6 bases). Deletions cut 5 bases from V and 8 bases from J, with 18 bases between. This CDR3 region has 14 residues. From germline, CDR1 is LNHNV and CDR2 YYDKDF (reference sequence). CDR3 coding DNA: TGTGCCACCAGCCCACGGACAGTGAAAAAAGAAGCTTTCTTT. It specifies CATSPRTVKKEAFF.

A few counts support this clonotype. V and J are TRBV6-1 and TRBJ1-2; tentatively, D is TRBD1 (5 bases). V dropped 3 bases and J dropped 3 bases, with 11 bases sitting between them. The germline CDR1 and CDR2 sequences are MNHNS and SASEGT. The CDR3 runs 14 residues. The CDR3 here is CASSESSTDYGYTF. The CDR3 coding sequence is TGTGCCAGCAGTGAGTCTTCGACAGACTATGGCTACACCTTC.

This clonotype came up many times. The rearrangement links TRBV10-3 to TRBJ1-1; 7 bases are shared with TRBD1. The CDR3 covers 15 residues. CDR1 and CDR2 from the germline V gene are ENHRY and SYGVKD. Trimming at V came to 8 bases and at J to 3 bases, leaving 12 bases not matched to a gene. CDR3: CAIRQGWGLDTEAFF. The CDR3 bases are TGTGCCATCCGACAGGGTTGGGGACTGGACACTGAAGCTTTCTTT.

This chain connects TRBV19 to TRBJ1-2; D possibly corresponds to TRBD1 (5 bases). Germline CDR1 is LNHDA and CDR2 is SQIVND (reference sequence). This CDR3 comprises 13 residues. The ends were cut back, 7 bases at V and 2 bases at J, with 11 bases in the middle. In nucleotides, the CDR3 is TGTGCCAGTACCGGGGCCTCCAACTATGGCTACACCTTC. This translates into CASTGASNYGYTF.

This clonotype was detected only a few times. This chain joins TRBV23-1 and TRBJ1-4; D gene ambiguous. TRBV23-1 is treated as an ORF (open reading frame) with a function not yet certain. The V end lost 2 bases, the J end lost 3 bases, and 13 bases lay between the germline ends. The CDR3 consists of 16 residues. The CDR3, as DNA: TGCGCCAGCAGTCAAAGGGTGGAATCGCCTAATGAAAAACTGTTTTTT. This translates into CASSQRVESPNEKLFF.

This clonotype occurred many times. The V gene is TRBV7-9, the J gene TRBJ1-1; 7 positions agree with TRBD1. Germline V gives CDR1 SEHNR, CDR2 FQNEAQ (reference sequence). The CDR3 length is 11 residues. The trim removed 5 bases at V and 7 bases at J, leaving 1 base unmatched. The CDR3 is CASSRDSEAFF. DNA of the CDR3: TGTGCCAGCAGCCGGGACAGTGAAGCTTTCTTT.

CDR3 nucleotides: TGTGCCAGCAGCCCCGAAGGTGGATACAATGAGCAGTTCTTC. Protein product: CASSPEGGYNEQFF. This chain joins TRBV13 and TRBJ2-1; no reliable D call. Germline lookup yields CDR1 PRHDT and CDR2 FYEKMQ (reference sequence). V was trimmed by 5 bases and J by 4 bases, leaving 12 bases between them. The CDR3 runs 14 residues.

This clonotype was detected many times. This sequence joins TRBV7-9 and TRBJ1-2, with a tentative D call TRBD1 (5 bases). Looked up from germline, CDR1 is SEHNR and CDR2 is FQNEAQ (reference sequence). Trimming shortened V by 3 bases and J by 0 bases, and 11 bases separated the two germline ends. The CDR3 totals 15 residues. This chain's CDR3 is CASSFRDGANYGYTF. The CDR3 nucleotides are TGTGCCAGCAGCTTCCGGGACGGAGCTAACTATGGCTACACCTTC.

This clonotype was counted many times. The chain links TRBV7-2 to TRBJ2-1; 9 positions match TRBD1. J was trimmed by 0 bases and V by 2 bases; bases with no gene match: 8. Germline CDR1 is SGHTA and CDR2 is FQGNSA. This CDR3 has 18 residues. CDR3 DNA sequence: TGTGCCAGCAGCTTAAGGGACAGGGTGCTCGGCTCCTACAATGAGCAGTTCTTC. Its translation is CASSLRDRVLGSYNEQFF.

This chain links TRBV6-5 with TRBJ2-1; 7 nucleotides align to TRBD2. CDR3 length equals 14 residues. V dropped 10 bases and J dropped 7; count of bases not matched to a gene: 13. Looked up from germline, CDR1 is MNHEY and CDR2 is SVGAGI. Here the CDR3 DNA reads TGTGCCAACATGGCCCGGGAGGTGATGAATGAGCAGTTCTTC. It is translated as CANMAREVMNEQFF.

V usage is TRBV2 and J usage is TRBJ2-1; 9 nucleotides align to TRBD1. With 9 bases clipped from V and 15 bases from J, the junction kept 3 bases outside the gene matches. Germline CDR1 and CDR2: SNHLY and FYNNEI. The CDR3 contains 9 residues. The CDR3 here is CARGDRVFF. Written as DNA, the CDR3 is TGTGCCAGGGGGGACAGGGTGTTCTTC.

The rearrangement links TRBV20-1 to TRBJ2-2; 11 positions match TRBD2. The germline gives CDR1 DFQATT, CDR2 SNEGSKA (reference sequence). There are 16 residues in the CDR3. The V and J ends lost 0 bases and 6 bases, in that order; junction bases with no gene match: 6. CDR3 DNA sequence: TGCAGTGCTAGAGACGGGACTAGCGGTGTTTCCGGGGAGCTGTTTTTT. This encodes CSARDGTSGVSGELFF.

This chain links TRBV6-5 with TRBJ2-3; TRBD1 or TRBD2 may be the D gene (5 bases each). The CDR3 length is 13 residues. The V end lost 2 bases, the J end lost 6 bases, and 9 bases lay between the germline ends. Germline V gives CDR1 MNHEY, CDR2 SVGAGI. The CDR3 protein is CASSYTGLDTQYF. In DNA form, the CDR3 reads TGTGCCAGCAGTTACACGGGGCTGGATACGCAGTATTTT.

This clonotype occurred many times. This chain joins TRBV7-8 and TRBJ1-4, with unresolved D. Germline CDR1 is SGHVS and CDR2 is FQNEAQ. This CDR3 has 13 residues. V gave up 5 bases and J gave up 8 bases, with 12 bases separating them. As DNA, the CDR3 is TGTGCCAGCAGCCCCCCCTCTGAGGAAAAACTGTTTTTT. Residues: CASSPPSEEKLFF.

The rearrangement links TRBV7-6 to TRBJ2-1; D gene ambiguous. The CDR3 sequence is 16 residues long. The ends were cut back, 2 bases at V and 1 base at J, with 12 bases in the middle. Germline-derived CDR1 and CDR2 are SGHVS and FNYEAQ. The CDR3 protein is CASSLLVVGSYNEQFF. CDR3 coding DNA: TGTGCCAGCAGCTTACTTGTGGTGGGATCCTACAATGAGCAGTTCTTC.

This clonotype was detected a few times. This chain links TRBV7-9 with TRBJ2-7; D not certain. This CDR3 spans 15 amino acids. Germline values: CDR1 SEHNR, CDR2 FQNEAQ (reference sequence). Trimming took 5 bases from V and 0 from J, leaving 14 bases between them. CDR3 residues: CASSAGAALSYEQYF. The CDR3 DNA reads TGTGCCAGCAGCGCAGGAGCAGCCCTCTCCTACGAGCAGTACTTC.

The CDR3 bases are TGTGCCAGCAGTTATTTAAGCTCGGCAGATACGCAGTATTTT. This gives the protein CASSYLSSADTQYF. The gene calls are TRBV6-5 and TRBJ2-3; D is undetermined. The CDR3 is made up of 14 amino acids. V lost 3 bases, J lost 4 bases, and 11 bases lay in between. Germline CDR1 MNHEY, CDR2 SVGAGI.